The 25 T cell receptor beta chains below were found in one sample sequenced in a study of T cells and Merkel cell carcinoma outcomes. Profiled with immunoSEQ multiplex PCR; TCRdb holds only in-frame clones, not every one. The profile covers about 15,000 clones, with 87% appearing a single time and approximately 8% taken by the ten largest. Sequences were obtained from tumor tissue from Merkel cell carcinoma. The receptors shown here come from a human donor with Merkel cell carcinoma.

This chain uses TRBV5-1 with TRBJ2-1; D might be TRBD1 (6 bases). Germline-derived CDR1 and CDR2 are SGHRS and YFSETQ. The CDR3 runs to 12 residues. Trimming shortened V by 5 bases and J by 6 bases, and 9 bases separated the two germline ends. The CDR3 DNA sequence: TGCGCCAGCAGGGGACACGTCAATGAGCAGTTCTTC. Its translation: CASRGHVNEQFF.

The V gene is TRBV27, the J gene TRBJ1-6, with a weak D call TRBD1 (5 bases). The CDR3 runs to 13 residues. Germline CDR1 is MNHEY and CDR2 is SMNVEV (reference sequence). The V end was cut by 2 bases, the J end by 11 bases, with 10 bases between. The CDR3 reads CASSLTRVPPLHF. The CDR3 bases are TGTGCCAGCAGTTTAACCAGGGTGCCACCCCTCCACTTT.

The chain employs TRBV7-8 and TRBJ2-5, with 7 bases aligning to TRBD2. The CDR3 runs to 14 residues. J lost 4 bases, V lost 3 bases, and 5 bases had no gene match. In germline, CDR1 is SGHVS, CDR2 FQNEAQ. CDR3 loop: CASSFGVAGETQYF. The CDR3 DNA follows: TGTGCCAGCAGCTTTGGGGTAGCGGGAGAGACCCAGTACTTC.

The chain employs TRBV28 and TRBJ1-4; 11 nucleotides agree with TRBD1. Trimming took 9 bases from V and 8 from J; bases not matched to a gene: 5. There are 13 residues in the CDR3. The germline CDR1 and CDR2 sequences are MDHEN and SYDVKM. The CDR3 region has the DNA TGTGCCAGTAGGGGACAGGGGGAGGAAAAACTGTTTTTT. This codes for CASRGQGEEKLFF.

This clone has a single count. The rearrangement links TRBV2 to TRBJ1-1; 7 bases match TRBD1. Losses at the gene ends were 6 bases for V and 1 base for J; bases not matched to a gene: 5. The CDR3 loop spans 14 amino acids. Germline CDR1 and CDR2: SNHLY and FYNNEI. CDR3 amino acids: CASRKDRQNTEAFF. CDR3 sequence (DNA): TGTGCCAGCAGGAAGGACAGGCAGAACACTGAAGCTTTCTTT.

This clone was detected only once. The chain couples TRBV6-5 to TRBJ2-3; no reliable D call. The V and J ends lost 6 bases and 9 bases respectively, with 10 bases between them. In germline, CDR1 is MNHEY, CDR2 SVGAGI. The CDR3 loop spans 11 amino acids. The CDR3 DNA reads as TGTGCCAGCAGATTGAAGGGAACGCAGTATTTT. As protein: CASRLKGTQYF.

The sample holds a few counts of this clone. The J gene is TRBJ2-3, the V gene TRBV2, with D possibly TRBD2 on 6 matching bases. V gave up 11 bases and J gave up 5 bases, with 17 bases separating them. The CDR3 has 13 amino acids. Germline CDR1 and CDR2: SNHLY and FYNNEI. CDR3 bases: TGTGCCGGACACCGACGGAGGGAAGATACGCAGTATTTT. It yields the protein CAGHRRREDTQYF.

CDR3 protein: CASSLAVTDTQYF. The CDR3 DNA follows: TGTGCCAGCAGCTTAGCAGTCACAGATACGCAGTATTTT. V gene TRBV7-3 combines with J gene TRBJ2-3, with unresolved D. The germline V gene encodes CDR1 SGHTA and CDR2 FQGTGA. Trimming took off 2 bases at V and 2 bases at J, with 5 bases between the two ends. This CDR3 comprises 13 residues.

This sequence joins TRBV7-8 and TRBJ1-5; D gene unclear. Trimming pared 4 bases from V and 2 bases from J, leaving 12 bases between. Germline V gene sequence: CDR1 SGHVS, CDR2 FQNEAQ. The CDR3 is made up of 15 amino acids. In DNA form, the CDR3 reads TGTGCCAGCAGCTGGGCCACCGGTGGCAATCAGCCCCAGCATTTT. Protein: CASSWATGGNQPQHF.

The genes are TRBV4-1 and TRBJ1-2; 12 bases are a match to TRBD1. V trimming: 1 base; J trimming: 9 bases; junction bases outside the gene matches: 9. Germline V gives CDR1 MGHRA, CDR2 YSYEKL. The CDR3 is 16 amino acids. The CDR3 protein is CASSQATGTGGRSYTF. The CDR3 region has the DNA TGCGCCAGCAGCCAAGCTACGGGGACAGGGGGCAGGAGCTACACCTTC.

The V and J genes are TRBV10-2 and TRBJ1-1; D unresolved. The V and J ends lost 8 bases and 0 bases respectively, with 10 bases between them. The length of the CDR3 is 13 residues. Germline V lookup: CDR1 WSHSY, CDR2 SAAADI. The CDR3 region has the DNA TGCGCCAGCTCTCCACAGATGAACACTGAAGCTTTCTTT. The encoded protein is CASSPQMNTEAFF.

This clone has just one count. This chain uses TRBV6-5 with TRBJ1-2; a weak D match, TRBD1 (6 bases). CDR1 and CDR2 from the germline V gene are MNHEY and SVGAGI. Trimming shortened V by 5 bases and J by 2 bases, and 12 bases separated the two germline ends. This CDR3 is built from 14 residues. The CDR3 sequence is CASSQSTGNYGYTF. As DNA, the CDR3 is TGTGCCAGCAGTCAATCAACAGGGAACTATGGCTACACCTTC.

The chain employs TRBV9 and TRBJ1-4; 7 nucleotides match TRBD1. The CDR3 spans 15 residues. Germline CDR1 SGDLS, CDR2 YYNGEE. V shed 0 bases and J 7 bases; nucleotides not matched to a gene: 6. The CDR3: CASSVAQGRGEKLFF. CDR3 DNA: TGTGCCAGCAGCGTAGCACAGGGGAGGGGTGAAAAACTGTTTTTT. The entire variable domain, with the rest obtained from reference TRBV9 and TRBJ1-4, is as follows: DSGVTQTPKHLITATGQRVTLRCSPRSGDLSVYWYQQSLDQGLQFLIQYYNGEERAKGNILERFSAQQFPDLHSELNLSSLELGDSALYFCASSVAQGRGEKLFFGSGTQLSVL.

The V gene is TRBV18, the J gene TRBJ2-7; 10 nucleotides match TRBD2. This CDR3 has 16 amino acids. The V and J ends lost 9 bases and 7 bases, in that order; junction bases with no gene match: 18. CDR1 and CDR2 (germline): KGHSH, LQKENI. CDR3 sequence reads: CASMANVLAGAGEQYF. Here the CDR3 DNA reads TGTGCCAGTATGGCTAATGTGCTAGCGGGAGCAGGAGAGCAGTACTTC.

The CDR3 coding sequence is TGTGCCAGTAATACAGGGGACTATGGCTACACCTTC. As protein: CASNTGDYGYTF. This rearrangement joins TRBV19 to TRBJ1-2, with 7 bases matching TRBD1. Germline V gene sequence: CDR1 LNHDA, CDR2 SQIVND (reference sequence). V lost 7 bases to trimming and J lost 3 bases; unmatched junction nucleotides: 2. CDR3 length equals 12 residues. The whole variable domain, filled in from reference TRBV19 and TRBJ1-2, reads DGGITQSPKYLFRKEGQNVTLSCEQNLNHDAMYWYRQDPGQGLRLIYYSQIVNDFQKGDIAEGYSVSREKKESFPLTVTSAQKNPTAFYLCASNTGDYGYTFGSGTRLTVV.

The rearrangement links TRBV4-2 to TRBJ2-5; a possible D gene is TRBD2 (5 bases). The CDR3 length is 14 residues. CDR1 and CDR2 from the germline V gene are LGHNA and YNFKEQ. The V gene lost 1 base and the J gene lost 3 bases, with 9 bases spanning the gap. In nucleotides, the CDR3 is TGTGCCAGCAGCCAAGGAGGGCGGGAAGAGACCCAGTACTTC. Translating it yields CASSQGGREETQYF.

The sample holds a few counts of this clone. The same CDR3 arises from other DNA sequences in this sample as well. This chain joins TRBV6-6 and TRBJ1-6; D is possibly TRBD1 (6 bases). The V end lost 0 bases, the J end lost 8 bases, and 14 bases lay between the germline ends. Germline values: CDR1 MNHNY, CDR2 SVGAGI (reference sequence). CDR3 length: 16 amino acids. The CDR3 region is CASSYSPNRVDSPLHF. In DNA, the CDR3 is TGTGCCAGCAGTTACTCACCCAACAGGGTGGATTCACCCCTCCACTTT.

This sequence joins TRBV9 and TRBJ1-1; D gene unclear. Germline V gives CDR1 SGDLS, CDR2 YYNGEE. The CDR3 covers 14 residues. Trimming stripped 4 bases from V and 3 bases from J, with 13 bases between. The CDR3 DNA reads as TGTGCCAGCAGCCCCAGTCTTTCGTACACTGAAGCTTTCTTT. Encoded protein: CASSPSLSYTEAFF.

This clone was recorded once. The V and J genes are TRBV18 and TRBJ1-3; possible D gene TRBD1, 5 bases. Germline values: CDR1 KGHSH, CDR2 LQKENI. The germline V and J ends were trimmed by 1 base and 4 bases, with 20 bases remaining between them. The CDR3 loop spans 18 amino acids. The CDR3 coding sequence is TGTGCCAGCTCACCACAGGTCCTTACCGGGGCTTGGGGAAACACCATATATTTT. As protein: CASSPQVLTGAWGNTIYF.

On this clone: At one end the junction does not follow the germline gene, possibly because of a read error. The chain uses TRBV27 and TRBJ1-5; the D is unclear. Germline CDR1 is MNHEY and CDR2 is SMNVEV (reference sequence). The CDR3 has 12 amino acids. The CDR3 region is CASSHSNQPQHF. The CDR3 nucleotides read TGTGCCAGCAGTCATAGCAATCAGCCTCAGCATTTT.

The gene calls are TRBV5-1 and TRBJ1-5; weak D call: TRBD1 (6 bases). This CDR3 comprises 16 residues. Germline V gives CDR1 SGHRS, CDR2 YFSETQ. V was shortened by 4 bases and J by 0 bases, with 14 bases between the two germline ends. The CDR3 spells CASSEGGSYSNQPQHF. In DNA, the CDR3 is TGCGCCAGCAGCGAGGGGGGAAGCTATAGCAATCAGCCCCAGCATTTT. Together with reference TRBV5-1 and TRBJ1-5, the CDR3 gives the full variable domain: KAGVTQTPRYLIKTRGQQVTLSCSPISGHRSVSWYQQTPGQGLQFLFEYFSETQRNKGNFPGRFSGRQFSNSRSEMNVSTLELGDSALYLCASSEGGSYSNQPQHFGDGTRLSIL.

Notes on this clone: Being one base from a much bigger clone, this may be a read error. The chain recombines TRBV27 with TRBJ1-2, with 7 bases matching TRBD1. This CDR3 spans 15 amino acids. Germline lookup yields CDR1 MNHEY and CDR2 SMNVEV (reference sequence). The CDR3 sequence is CASANRQGFIYDYTF. CDR3 nucleotide sequence: TGTGCCAGCGCCAATAGACAGGGCTTCATCTATGACTACACCTTC.

The chain uses TRBV7-2 and TRBJ1-4; 7 bases map to TRBD1. The CDR3 covers 15 residues. V gave up 2 bases and J gave up 4 bases; unmatched junction bases: 4. CDR1 is SGHTA, CDR2 FQGNSA, per germline. CDR3 DNA sequence: TGTGCCAGCAGCTTACTGACAGGGAGTAATGAAAAACTGTTTTTT. Translation: CASSLLTGSNEKLFF.

The chain links TRBV15 to TRBJ2-7; 8 bases line up with TRBD2. CDR3 length: 16 residues. V was pared by 0 bases and J by 4 bases, with 8 bases of the junction left unmatched. The germline V gene encodes CDR1 LNHNV and CDR2 YYDKDF (reference sequence). The CDR3 sequence is CATSRDHSGGDYEQYF. The CDR3 nucleotides are TGTGCCACCAGCAGAGATCACAGCGGGGGTGATTACGAGCAGTACTTC.

This clone was counted between two and nine times. The chain employs TRBV7-2 and TRBJ2-3; D may correspond to TRBD1 or TRBD2 (7 bases each). CDR1 is SGHTA, CDR2 FQGNSA, per germline. Trimming pared 6 bases from V and 2 bases from J, leaving 18 bases between. The CDR3 spans 16 residues. The CDR3 sequence: CASSQVQGRVTDTQYF. CDR3 nucleotide sequence: TGTGCCAGCAGTCAAGTACAGGGGAGGGTCACAGATACGCAGTATTTT.